Listed here are 16 T cell receptor beta chains from one sample, sequenced in a study of beta chain features in type 1 diabetes. Findings and limits, study-wide: In all four CD4+ subsets, TCRB CDR3 length was significantly, moderately reduced in type 1 diabetes.

The isolated RNA, all of it, was reverse transcribed, so expressed TCRB transcripts were what got sequenced. Assay used: immunoSEQ multiplex PCR; TCRdb lists only in-frame clones, some missing. Of 400,000 or so clones listed, over 9.5% are singletons. These receptors are not linked to any known antigen. The sequencing sample was made of naive CD4+ T cells from blood. All receptors come from a woman aged 18-29 years with type 1 diabetes.

This clone was found a few times. The chain uses TRBV27 and TRBJ2-3; D call uncertain. Germline V CDR1 and CDR2: MNHEY, SMNVEV (reference sequence). Trimming took 3 bases from V and 5 from J, leaving 3 bases between them. CDR3 length equals 11 residues. CDR3 loop: CASSLRDTQYF. The CDR3 coding sequence is TGTGCCAGCAGTTTGAGAGATACGCAGTATTTT.

The CDR3 loop is CASSARTSGTDTQYF. The DNA of the CDR3 is TGTGCCAGCAGCGCGAGGACTAGCGGAACAGATACGCAGTATTTT. V gene TRBV9 combines with J gene TRBJ2-3, with 10 bases identical to TRBD2. V shed 3 bases and J 3 bases; nucleotides not matched to a gene: 4. The CDR3 is 15 amino acids. In germline, CDR1 is SGDLS, CDR2 YYNGEE.

The chain joins TRBV5-4 to TRBJ1-1; 10 positions match TRBD1. This CDR3 spans 15 amino acids. The V gene end was trimmed by 4 bases and the J gene end by 5 bases; junction bases not matched to a gene: 8. CDR1 SGHNT and CDR2 YYREEE come from the germline V gene (reference sequence). The DNA of the CDR3 is TGTGCCAGCAGCCGGGACAGGGGAAGTGGGACTGAAGCTTTCTTT. This encodes CASSRDRGSGTEAFF.

This clone appeared a few times. The chain recombines TRBV4-1 with TRBJ1-1; D ambiguous. Deletions cut 1 base from V and 6 bases from J, with 15 bases between. CDR3 size: 15 residues. The germline gives CDR1 MGHRA, CDR2 YSYEKL. The CDR3 sequence is CASSQGRSLSSEAFF. The CDR3 DNA is TGCGCCAGCAGCCAAGGGCGGTCCTTATCCTCTGAAGCTTTCTTT.

The chain recombines TRBV13 with TRBJ2-3, with TRBD2 matching over 7 bases. Germline CDR1 reads PRHDT; CDR2 reads FYEKMQ (reference sequence). V was clipped by 7 bases and J by 2 bases; unmatched bases: 9. There are 15 residues in the CDR3. CDR3 loop: CASTLRGRPTDTQYF. CDR3 bases: TGTGCCAGCACCCTACGCGGGAGACCCACAGATACGCAGTATTTT.

The chain recombines TRBV18 with TRBJ2-5; 11 nucleotides agree with TRBD2. V lost 3 bases and J lost 5; bases outside the gene matches: 5. Germline lookup yields CDR1 KGHSH and CDR2 LQKENI. The CDR3 has 15 residues. The CDR3 nucleotides are TGTGCCAGCTCACCTCTAGCGGGAGGCGGCGAGACCCAGTACTTC. Its translation: CASSPLAGGGETQYF.

In this sample, this clone turned up a few times. This chain joins TRBV7-9 and TRBJ2-7; 15 nucleotides match TRBD2. This CDR3 spans 15 amino acids. V shed 5 bases, J shed 4 bases, and the junction held 3 bases outside the gene matches. The V gene's germline CDR1 is SEHNR and CDR2 FQNEAQ (reference sequence). Here the CDR3 DNA reads TGTGCCAGCAGCGAAGGACTAGCGGGAGGGTACGAGCAGTACTTC. Encoded protein: CASSEGLAGGYEQYF.

V and J are TRBV2 and TRBJ2-1, with 9 bases aligning to TRBD1. The CDR3 totals 16 residues. The junction had 11 bases not matched to a gene; V was cut back by 5 bases and J by 6 bases. The V gene's germline CDR1 is SNHLY and CDR2 FYNNEI. Here the CDR3 DNA reads TGTGCCAGCAGTCGGCAGGACAGGGGTCCCCCCAATGAGCAGTTCTTC. Its translation is CASSRQDRGPPNEQFF. Supplemented by reference TRBV2 and TRBJ2-1, the full variable domain reads EPEVTQTPSHQVTQMGQEVILRCVPISNHLYFYWYRQILGQKVEFLVSFYNNEISEKSEIFDDQFSVERPDGSNFTLKIRSTKLEDSAMYFCASSRQDRGPPNEQFFGPGTRLTVL.

The V gene is TRBV7-9, the J gene TRBJ2-2, with a tentative D call TRBD2 (5 bases). Trimming left V 5 bases short and J 7 bases short, with 8 bases between. CDR3 size: 12 residues. Germline lookup yields CDR1 SEHNR and CDR2 FQNEAQ (reference sequence). CDR3 in amino acids: CASSDRDGELFF. The CDR3 DNA follows: TGTGCCAGCAGCGACCGGGACGGGGAGCTGTTTTTT. The full variable domain, rest sourced from reference TRBV7-9 and TRBJ2-2, is DTGVSQNPRHKITKRGQNVTFRCDPISEHNRLYWYRQTLGQGPEFLTYFQNEAQLEKSRLLSDRFSAERPKGSFSTLEIQRTEQGDSAMYLCASSDRDGELFFGEGSRLTVL.

This clone was seen more than once but under ten times. V usage is TRBV7-2 and J usage is TRBJ2-7; tentative D call: TRBD2 (7 bases). The length of the CDR3 is 15 residues. CDR1 is SGHTA, CDR2 FQGNSA, per germline. V gave up 7 bases and J gave up 5 bases, with 21 bases separating them. CDR3 DNA sequence: TGTGCCAGCACCCAAGGGGGGGGGTTCTTGGACGAGCAGTACTTC. It specifies CASTQGGGFLDEQYF.

This clone occurred a few times. The chain links TRBV2 to TRBJ2-1; 9 bases align to TRBD1. V lost 5 bases to trimming and J lost 9 bases; unmatched junction nucleotides: 11. Germline CDR1 and CDR2: SNHLY and FYNNEI. The CDR3 is made up of 15 amino acids. The CDR3 region is CASSFTGGARGEQFF. The CDR3 DNA sequence: TGTGCCAGCAGTTTCACAGGGGGCGCGAGAGGTGAGCAGTTCTTC.

The rearrangement joins TRBV27 to TRBJ2-6; 7 bases are a match to TRBD1. The V gene end was trimmed by 4 bases and the J gene end by 0 bases; junction bases not matched to a gene: 9. CDR3 size: 18 residues. Germline V gives CDR1 MNHEY, CDR2 SMNVEV (reference sequence). The CDR3 sequence: CASSSPGQLPSGANVLTF. Here the CDR3 DNA reads TGTGCCAGCAGTTCACCGGGACAGCTCCCCTCTGGGGCCAACGTCCTGACTTTC.

This clone was seen a handful of times. This chain joins TRBV5-4 and TRBJ1-2; 7 nucleotides line up with TRBD1. CDR1 is SGHNT and CDR2 is YYREEE in the germline V gene (reference sequence). The V and J ends lost 5 bases and 12 bases, in that order; junction bases with no gene match: 16. The CDR3 spans 14 residues. CDR3 residues: CASRPDRQQGLDTF. CDR3 nucleotide sequence: TGTGCCAGCAGACCGGACAGGCAACAAGGACTCGACACCTTC.

V gene TRBV7-3 combines with J gene TRBJ2-3, with TRBD2 matching over 9 bases. V was pared by 3 bases and J by 6 bases, with 10 bases of the junction left unmatched. The CDR3 extends over 16 amino acids. Germline CDR1 reads SGHTA; CDR2 reads FQGTGA. CDR3 nucleotide sequence: TGTGCCAGCAGCTTCTCTATAGCGGGAGAGGGCGATACGCAGTATTTT. Amino acid sequence: CASSFSIAGEGDTQYF.

The rearrangement joins TRBV14 to TRBJ1-6, with a weak D call TRBD1 (5 bases). Per the germline V gene, CDR1 is SGHDN and CDR2 is FVKESK. The CDR3 consists of 15 residues. The germline V and J ends were trimmed by 1 base and 9 bases, with 13 bases remaining between them. This chain's CDR3 is CASSQGEGLSSPLHF. The DNA for the CDR3 is TGTGCCAGCAGCCAAGGAGAGGGACTGAGTTCACCCCTCCACTTT. Combining the CDR3 with reference TRBV14 and TRBJ1-6 gives the whole variable domain EAGVTQFPSHSVIEKGQTVTLRCDPISGHDNLYWYRRVMGKEIKFLLHFVKESKQDESGMPNNRFLAERTGGTYSTLKVQPAELEDSGVYFCASSQGEGLSSPLHFGNGTRLTVT.

The chain uses TRBV6-6 and TRBJ2-7, with a tentative D call TRBD1 (5 bases). The CDR3 contains 12 residues. Germline V gives CDR1 MNHNY, CDR2 SVGAGI (reference sequence). Trimming pared 8 bases from V and 2 bases from J, leaving 10 bases between. The CDR3 region is CASQGTTYEQYF. The DNA for the CDR3 is TGTGCCAGCCAGGGCACAACCTACGAGCAGTACTTC.